The source of this T cell receptor beta chain is a study of brain T cells in children with intractable seizures. Study conclusions and caveats: Pre-surgery blood may have been undersampled, hiding some clones. HCMV serostatus was not known, and viral specificity came from CDR3 similarity only.

The CDR3 contains 10 residues. Germline values: CDR1 LNHDA, CDR2 SQIVND (reference sequence). Trimming removed 11 bases from V and 9 bases from J; junction bases left unmatched: 2. Worth noting for this clone: Its antigen is still unknown.

Time point described: blood from clinic visit 5 months post-surgery; TSC patient then seizure free. Only cases whose brain tissue showed the highest T cell transcript signatures were sequenced. Patients received at least one anti-epileptic drug before surgery. The method was immunoSEQ multiplex PCR; TCRdb's version includes in-frame clones alone and lacks a portion of them. The sample lists around 340,000 clones, nearly 95% occurring once. The chain combines TRBV19 with TRBJ1-5; 9 nucleotides agree with TRBD1. The TCR comes from a boy in the first two years of life with tuberous sclerosis and intractable seizures. The material sequenced was peripheral blood, taken more than 4 months after surgery. The CDR3 loop is CAGTGRPQHF. The CDR3 DNA sequence: TGTGCCGGGACAGGGCGGCCCCAGCATTTT.